This T cell receptor beta chain is from a study of beta chain features in type 1 diabetes. Regarding the study as a whole: In all four CD4+ subsets, TCRB CDR3 length was significantly, moderately reduced in type 1 diabetes.

Germline CDR1 SQVTM, CDR2 ANQGSEA. The V gene end was trimmed by 0 bases and the J gene end by 0 bases; junction bases not matched to a gene: 2. The CDR3 covers 14 residues. Every isolated RNA sample was fully reverse transcribed, so sequencing captured expressed TCRB transcripts. Profiling relied on immunoSEQ multiplex PCR, and the TCRdb table lists in-frame clones only, not all of them. This sample yields roughly 150,000 clones, of which roughly 59% are seen a single time; about 0.1% belongs to the top ten. Each donor gave one heparinised blood draw averaging around 0.12 L. By way of CD45RO/CCR7/CD25/CD127/CD95/CD27, the CD4+ regulatory, stem cell-like memory, central memory and naive cells were sorted. Notes on this clone: Its antigen is as yet unknown.

The V call is TRBV29-1, the J call TRBJ2-7; 7 nucleotides match TRBD1. Sequencing was performed on naive CD4+ T cells from blood. This receptor was taken from a man younger than 40 with type 1 diabetes. CDR3 protein: CSVEEGQNSYEQYF. The DNA of the CDR3 is TGCAGCGTTGAAGAGGGACAGAACTCCTACGAGCAGTACTTC.